This is a list of T cell receptor beta chains from one sample in a study of brain T cells in children with intractable seizures. The method was immunoSEQ multiplex PCR; TCRdb's version includes in-frame clones alone and lacks a portion of them. This table has roughly 120,000 clones, 85% to 95% appearing once. The sample was peripheral blood, taken at surgery. These receptors originate from a boy under two years old with hemimegalencephaly and intractable seizures. The CDR3 runs from the conserved cysteine through the conserved F or W. D genes are given only for firm matches. Clone size is not always given. Where it is, it says once, few, many or a class for expanded clones.

J	V	D	size	DNA	CDR3
TRBJ1-4	TRBV28	TRBD1	NA	TGTGCCAGCAGTTTATGGGCGGACAGGGGGAATGAAAAACTGTTTTTT	CASSLWADRGNEKLFF
TRBJ1-4	TRBV2	TRBD1	NA	TGTGCCAGCAGTGAGGACAGGGGGTCAAGAAAACTGTTTTTT	CASSEDRGSRKLFF
TRBJ2-7	TRBV23-1	TRBD2	once	TGCGCCAGCAGTCAAACCCGGGGACTAGCGGGATTGGGCTACGAGCAGTACTTC	CASSQTRGLAGLGYEQYF
TRBJ2-6	TRBV19	NA	NA	TGTGCCAGTACCAAAGACCGCCTGGGGGGGGCCAACGTCCTGACTTTC	CASTKDRLGGANVLTF
TRBJ2-2	TRBV10-3	TRBD1	once	TGTGCCATCAGTGAGAGGGGGCCGGGCACCGGGGAGCTGTTTTTT	CAISERGPGTGELFF
TRBJ1-3	TRBV4-3	NA	NA	TGCGCCAGCAGCCTAATCGGATCACAGGGCCCCGGAAACACCATATATTTT	CASSLIGSQGPGNTIYF
TRBJ2-5	TRBV27	TRBD1	NA	TGTGCCAGCAGGACCCTGTTGACAGGGCGAGAGACCCAGTACTTC	CASRTLLTGRETQYF
TRBJ2-2	TRBV3-1/TRBV3-2	TRBD2	NA	TGTGCCAGCAGCCCCAGGGCCGGGGGGTTTGCGAACACCGGGGAGCTGTTTTTT	CASSPRAGGFANTGELFF
TRBJ2-5	TRBV11-2	NA	NA	TGTGCCAGCAGCTTAGAACTCTTCGAGACCCAGTACTTC	CASSLELFETQYF
TRBJ1-2	TRBV19	NA	NA	TGTGCCAGTAGTCATATCTATGGCTACACCTTC	CASSHIYGYTF
TRBJ2-4	TRBV20-1	NA	NA	TGCAGTGCTAGTGGGGGGATAGCCAAAAACATTCAGTACTTC	CSASGGIAKNIQYF
TRBJ2-2	TRBV29-1	NA	NA	TGCAGCGGGGTCGGAGGGATCACCGGGGAGCTGTTTTTT	CSGVGGITGELFF
TRBJ2-1	TRBV27	NA	NA	TGTGCCAGTAAGGGACTCCTCAGGGGCTACAATGAGCAGTTCTTC	CASKGLLRGYNEQFF
TRBJ1-2	TRBV9	TRBD1	NA	TGTGCCAGCAGCGCTGCCGCCGGGACAGAGCTAGATTATGGCTACACCTTC	CASSAAAGTELDYGYTF
TRBJ1-1	TRBV9	NA	NA	TGTGCCAGCAGCCCCCAGAACACTGAAGCTTTCTTT	CASSPQNTEAFF
TRBJ1-6	TRBV5-8	NA	NA	TGTGCCAGCAGCTTGCTGGCGGGTAATTCACCCCTCCACTTT	CASSLLAGNSPLHF
TRBJ2-2	TRBV7-3	TRBD1	NA	TGTGCCAGCAGCTTAAACAGGGGAAGCGGGGAGCTGTTTTTT	CASSLNRGSGELFF
TRBJ2-3	TRBV7-8	NA	NA	TGTGCCAGCAGCTCCCCCGGTGGGTATACGCAGTATTTT	CASSSPGGYTQYF
TRBJ2-1	TRBV28	TRBD2	NA	TGTGCCAGCAAGCCGTCTAGCGGGAGGTACAGTGAGCAGTTCTTC	CASKPSSGRYSEQFF
TRBJ2-2	TRBV7-2	NA	NA	TGTGCCAGCAGCTTAGTTGGGGGGTTGAACACCGGGGAGCTGTTTTTT	CASSLVGGLNTGELFF
TRBJ1-1	TRBV28	NA	NA	TGTGCCAGCAGTTTATCCAGACTAGAGGCTTTCTTT	CASSLSRLEAFF
TRBJ2-7	TRBV11-2	NA	NA	TGTGCCAGCAGCCCCTGGGCGCCGGCCTACGAGCAGTACTTC	CASSPWAPAYEQYF
TRBJ2-7	TRBV15	TRBD1	NA	TGTGCCACCAGCGGCCGGGACAGGCCCTACGAGCAGTACTTC	CATSGRDRPYEQYF
TRBJ2-1	TRBV7-3	NA	NA	TGTGCCAGCAGCCCAATTAATAGCAGACTCTACAATGAGCAGTTCTTC	CASSPINSRLYNEQFF
TRBJ1-2	TRBV3-1/TRBV3-2	TRBD1	NA	TGTGCCAGCAGCCGACAGGGTACAGGCTATGGCTACACCTTC	CASSRQGTGYGYTF
TRBJ2-4	TRBV27	NA	NA	TGTGCCAGCAGAATGGGGGCCAAAAACATTCAGTACTTC	CASRMGAKNIQYF
TRBJ2-1	TRBV6-2/TRBV6-3	TRBD2	NA	TGTGCCAGCAGTTACTCTGGTAGCGGGAGCAGGGACAATGAGCAGTTCTTC	CASSYSGSGSRDNEQFF
TRBJ1-5	TRBV12-3/TRBV12-4	NA	NA	TGTGCCAGCAGTCTCAGGGGCAATCAGCCCCAGCATTTT	CASSLRGNQPQHF
TRBJ2-1	TRBV5-6	TRBD1	NA	TGTGCCAGCAGCTCCGGGACAGGGGGTCGGGGAGATTACAATGAGCAGTTCTTC	CASSSGTGGRGDYNEQFF
TRBJ2-1	TRBV19	TRBD2	once	TGTGCCAGTAGTATGCGCGGGGGAATCTCCTACAATGAGCAGTTCTTC	CASSMRGGISYNEQFF
TRBJ2-5	TRBV7-2	TRBD2	NA	TGTGCCAGCAGCTTAGCGGGAGGGAAGACCCAGTACTTC	CASSLAGGKTQYF
TRBJ2-7	TRBV6-5	TRBD1	NA	TGTGCCAGCAGCGTATCGGGGACAGGGACCTACGAGCAGTACTTC	CASSVSGTGTYEQYF
TRBJ1-1	TRBV27	NA	NA	TGTGCCAGCAGTTTATGGCAGGGGAACACTGAAGCTTTCTTT	CASSLWQGNTEAFF
TRBJ1-6	TRBV30	NA	NA	TGTGCCTGGACAGGCACAGGTAATGGTTCACCCCTCCACTTT	CAWTGTGNGSPLHF
TRBJ2-3	TRBV19	NA	NA	TGTGCCAGTAGTACGGGGCTAGTCGGCACAGATACGCAGTATTTT	CASSTGLVGTDTQYF
TRBJ2-3	TRBV7-3	TRBD2	once	TGTGCCAGCAGCGGGACTAGCGGGAGCCCAGATACGCAGTATTTT	CASSGTSGSPDTQYF